The 24 T cell receptor beta chains below all came from one sample that was sequenced in a study of regulatory dendritic cells for organ transplantation. Assay: immunoSEQ multiplex PCR; the TCRdb copy retains only in-frame clones and omits some. Of fewer than 25,000 clones in the sample, 65% to 90% were seen once. No antigens are known for them. Sorted subsets were CFSE-labeled and cultured four to six days with allogeneic dendritic cells. Sequenced input: naive CD4+ T cells from blood cultured with dendritic cells. Specified subset: CD45RA+ naive T cells. The receptors were sampled from a human donor in good health.

This clone has a single count. This chain links TRBV18 with TRBJ1-2; the match to TRBD1 covers 9 bases. The CDR3 runs 14 residues. The germline gives CDR1 KGHSH, CDR2 LQKENI. V dropped 3 bases and J dropped 2; count of bases not matched to a gene: 1. CDR3 coding DNA: TGTGCCAGCTCACCGACAGGGGGAAACTATGGCTACACCTTC. Translation gives CASSPTGGNYGYTF.

This clone appeared a few times. This chain joins TRBV11-2 and TRBJ2-1, with D perhaps TRBD2 (5 bases). Germline lookup yields CDR1 SGHAT and CDR2 FQNNGV. The CDR3 length is 15 residues. With 3 bases removed from V and 4 bases from J, the gap between germline ends came to 13 bases. In DNA form, the CDR3 reads TGTGCCAGCAGCTTGGGCGGGTTCCAATACAATGAGCAGTTCTTC. It is translated as CASSLGGFQYNEQFF.

The chain joins TRBV21-1 to TRBJ1-5. TRBV21-1 is deemed a pseudogene. The length of the CDR3 is 17 residues. In DNA, the CDR3 is TGTGCCAGCAGCAAAGAATGTATAGCCGACCGCAATCAGCCCCAGCATTTT. Its translation is CASSKECIADRNQPQHF.

This sequence joins TRBV10-3 and TRBJ2-1; 12 bases align to TRBD2. Germline V gene sequence: CDR1 ENHRY, CDR2 SYGVKD. Trimming took 10 bases from V and 12 from J; bases not matched to a gene: 19. This CDR3 has 16 amino acids. This CDR3 reads CATSPKLAGGGGGQFF. The CDR3, as DNA: TGTGCCACCTCCCCCAAACTAGCGGGAGGAGGGGGCGGGCAGTTCTTC.

This chain links TRBV5-8 with TRBJ1-1; 7 bases agree with TRBD1. Germline V lookup: CDR1 SGHTS, CDR2 YDEGEE. V was clipped by 3 bases and J by 4 bases; unmatched bases: 3. The CDR3 has 13 amino acids. CDR3 loop: CASSSQGPTEAFF. For the CDR3, the DNA is TGTGCCAGCAGCTCACAGGGGCCCACTGAAGCTTTCTTT.

The chain employs TRBV28 and TRBJ2-5; D is undetermined. Between the trimmed V and J ends, which lost 1 base and 5 bases, there was a span of 11 bases. This CDR3 comprises 14 residues. Germline CDR1 MDHEN, CDR2 SYDVKM. The CDR3 sequence: CASSLLGGGETQYF. The CDR3 DNA follows: TGTGCCAGCAGTTTATTGGGCGGTGGGGAGACCCAGTACTTC.

V and J are TRBV4-3 and TRBJ2-7; possible D gene TRBD1, 6 bases. The CDR3 loop spans 16 amino acids. CDR1 is LGHNA, CDR2 YSLEER, per germline. The V end was cut by 0 bases, the J end by 2 bases, with 14 bases between. In DNA, the CDR3 is TGCGCCAGCAGCCAAGAGGACAGACTTTCTACCTACGAGCAGTACTTC. Amino acid sequence: CASSQEDRLSTYEQYF.

Only a few counts were recorded for this clone. The chain links TRBV7-8 to TRBJ1-1; D might be TRBD1 (5 bases). There are 13 residues in the CDR3. Germline CDR1 reads SGHVS; CDR2 reads FQNEAQ. The germline V and J ends were trimmed by 5 bases and 3 bases, with 10 bases remaining between them. CDR3 bases: TGTGCCAGCAGCCACGGCAGGGACACTGAAGCTTTCTTT. As protein: CASSHGRDTEAFF.

V gene TRBV19 combines with J gene TRBJ2-3, with TRBD1 as a possible D gene (5 bases). Between the trimmed V and J ends, which lost 2 bases and 2 bases, there was a span of 8 bases. Germline V gives CDR1 LNHDA, CDR2 SQIVND (reference sequence). The CDR3 extends over 14 amino acids. The CDR3 is CASSIQGTTDTQYF. The CDR3 bases are TGTGCCAGTAGTATACAGGGTACCACAGATACGCAGTATTTT.

This rearrangement joins TRBV30 to TRBJ2-7; 7 bases align to TRBD2. Germline values: CDR1 GTSNPN, CDR2 SVGIG (reference sequence). The CDR3 is made up of 14 amino acids. The V gene end was trimmed by 2 bases and the J gene end by 2 bases; junction bases not matched to a gene: 6. CDR3 DNA sequence: TGTGCCTGGAGTTGGGGGGGTAAGACCTACGAGCAGTACTTC. Its translation is CAWSWGGKTYEQYF.

The chain is built from TRBV7-8 and TRBJ1-1, with TRBD1 matching over 9 bases. Looked up from germline, CDR1 is SGHVS and CDR2 is FQNEAQ. Trimming cost V 8 bases and J 4 bases; bases outside gene matches: 17. This CDR3 has 17 amino acids. CDR3 loop: CASLTVYRGHLGTEAFF. The CDR3 DNA sequence: TGTGCCAGCTTAACAGTCTACAGGGGGCATTTGGGCACTGAAGCTTTCTTT. Using reference TRBV7-8 and TRBJ1-1 for the parts outside the CDR3, the full variable domain is GAGVSQSPRYKVAKRGQDVALRCDPISGHVSLFWYQQALGQGPEFLTYFQNEAQLDKSGLPSDRFFAERPEGSVSTLKIQRTQQEDSAVYLCASLTVYRGHLGTEAFFGQGTRLTVV.

This clone was observed a few times. The rearrangement links TRBV20-1 to TRBJ2-7; TRBD1 is a possible D gene (6 bases). V was cut by 6 bases and J by 3 bases, with 9 bases left in between. Germline loops: CDR1 DFQATT, CDR2 SNEGSKA (reference sequence). This CDR3 spans 11 amino acids. Here the CDR3 reads CSAGQSYEQYF. As DNA, the CDR3 is TGCAGTGCCGGACAGAGCTACGAGCAGTACTTC.

The CDR3 DNA sequence: TGTGCCAGCAGGGATCAGGGTAGCAATCAGCCCCAGCATTTT. Translated: CASRDQGSNQPQHF. J is TRBJ1-5 and V is TRBV6-6, with D tentatively TRBD1 (5 bases). The V and J ends lost 6 bases and 0 bases respectively, with 9 bases between them. The CDR3 sequence is 14 residues long. CDR1 and CDR2 from the germline V gene are MNHNY and SVGAGI (reference sequence).

The chain has TRBV28 and TRBJ1-2; D uncertain. Trimming stripped 2 bases from V and 3 bases from J, with 10 bases between. This CDR3 spans 14 amino acids. Germline V gives CDR1 MDHEN, CDR2 SYDVKM. The CDR3 protein is CASSLVVGYYGYTF. The CDR3 coding sequence is TGTGCCAGCAGTTTAGTAGTCGGATACTATGGCTACACCTTC.

This clone was found once. V and J are TRBV28 and TRBJ2-2, with D maybe TRBD1 (6 bases). V was trimmed by 3 bases and J by 2 bases, leaving 16 bases between them. The germline gives CDR1 MDHEN, CDR2 SYDVKM. This CDR3 has 17 residues. The CDR3 nucleotides are TGTGCCAGCAGTTTTTCAGCAGGGGATATCAACACCGGGGAGCTGTTTTTT. Translated: CASSFSAGDINTGELFF.

The chain is built from TRBV30 and TRBJ1-2; possibly TRBD1 for D (5 bases). Per the germline V gene, CDR1 is GTSNPN and CDR2 is SVGIG (reference sequence). This CDR3 has 12 amino acids. Trimming removed 0 bases from V and 5 bases from J, with 7 bases in between. CDR3 in DNA: TGTGCCTGGAGTGTCAGGGCTTATGGCTACACCTTC. Amino acid sequence: CAWSVRAYGYTF.

J is TRBJ1-1 and V is TRBV6-1; D gene uncertain. This CDR3 contains 13 residues. The germline V and J ends were trimmed by 6 bases and 5 bases, with 13 bases remaining between them. The germline gives CDR1 MNHNS, CDR2 SASEGT. In DNA form, the CDR3 reads TGTGCCAGCAGCCCTAATGGGGTTACTGAAGCTTTCTTT. This sequence encodes CASSPNGVTEAFF.

The chain is built from TRBV6-5 and TRBJ1-5; the D is unclear. Germline CDR1 is MNHEY and CDR2 is SVGAGI. Trimming removed 4 bases from V and 0 bases from J, with 10 bases in between. The CDR3 sequence is 15 residues long. Written as DNA, the CDR3 is TGTGCCAGCAGTTTCCGGGGTAATAGCAATCAGCCCCAGCATTTT. Translating gives CASSFRGNSNQPQHF.

This clone has only one observation. The chain is built from TRBV27 and TRBJ2-1, with D hard to call. CDR3 size: 15 residues. The V end was cut by 6 bases, the J end by 1 base, with 13 bases between. Looked up from germline, CDR1 is MNHEY and CDR2 is SMNVEV (reference sequence). The CDR3 region has the DNA TGTGCCAGCAGCTACAAACTACTTTCCTACAATGAGCAGTTCTTC. Protein sequence: CASSYKLLSYNEQFF.

V and J are TRBV7-3 and TRBJ2-2; D remains ambiguous. The CDR3 is made up of 15 amino acids. Looked up from germline, CDR1 is SGHTA and CDR2 is FQGTGA. V lost 3 bases and J 4 bases, leaving 12 bases between the germline ends. The CDR3 region is CASSLEDSPTGELFF. CDR3 DNA: TGTGCCAGCAGCTTGGAAGATAGCCCCACCGGGGAGCTGTTTTTT.

The V and J genes are TRBV5-1 and TRBJ2-7; D possibly corresponds to TRBD1 (5 bases). The germline V gene has CDR1 SGHRS and CDR2 YFSETQ. Trimming cost V 1 base and J 3 bases, with 8 bases left between them. The CDR3 runs 13 residues. CDR3 DNA: TGCGCCAGCAGCTTGTTACAGGACTACGAGCAGTACTTC. This encodes CASSLLQDYEQYF.

The table lists this clone with a count of one. This chain joins TRBV9 and TRBJ1-2; 8 nucleotides line up with TRBD1. There are 14 residues in the CDR3. The ends lost 3 bases at V and 3 bases at J; junction bases unmatched: 4. Looked up from germline, CDR1 is SGDLS and CDR2 is YYNGEE. The CDR3 region has the DNA TGTGCCAGCAGCGCCCGGACAGGGTACTATGGCTACACCTTC. It encodes CASSARTGYYGYTF.

The CDR3 region has the DNA TGTGCCAGTAGTACGTCTCGAAGGGGGGGCGCGGGTAACTATGGCTACACCTTC. Protein: CASSTSRRGGAGNYGYTF. The chain links TRBV19 to TRBJ1-2; D possibly corresponds to TRBD1 (6 bases). The CDR3 runs 18 residues. Trimming removed 4 bases at V and 1 base at J, with 22 bases between. CDR1 LNHDA and CDR2 SQIVND come from the germline V gene (reference sequence).

The J gene is TRBJ2-7, the V gene TRBV5-1, with 13 positions matching TRBD2. The germline gives CDR1 SGHRS, CDR2 YFSETQ. There are 17 residues in the CDR3. The V and J ends lost 0 bases and 6 bases, in that order; junction bases with no gene match: 9. The CDR3 bases are TGCGCCAGCAGCTTGGGTGGACTAGCGGGAGCTCGGGCCGAGCAGTACTTC. Protein: CASSLGGLAGARAEQYF.